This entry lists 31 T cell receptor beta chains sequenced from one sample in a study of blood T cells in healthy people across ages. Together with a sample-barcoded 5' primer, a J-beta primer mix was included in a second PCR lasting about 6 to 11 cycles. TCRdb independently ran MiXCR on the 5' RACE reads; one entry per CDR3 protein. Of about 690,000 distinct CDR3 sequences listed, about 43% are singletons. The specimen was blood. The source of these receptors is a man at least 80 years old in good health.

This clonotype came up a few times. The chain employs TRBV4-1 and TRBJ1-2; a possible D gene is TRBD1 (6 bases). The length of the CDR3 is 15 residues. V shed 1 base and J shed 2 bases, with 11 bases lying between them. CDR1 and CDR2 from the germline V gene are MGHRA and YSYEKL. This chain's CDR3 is CASSQGRGANYGYTF. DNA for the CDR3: TGCGCCAGCAGCCAAGGAAGGGGGGCCAACTATGGCTACACCTTC.

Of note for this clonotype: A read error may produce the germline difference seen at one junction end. CDR3 coding DNA: TGCGCCGGCAGTGAGTCGGACACCGGGGAGCTGTTTTTT. Translation gives CAGSESDTGELFF. The J gene is TRBJ2-2, the V gene TRBV10-1; D call uncertain. The CDR3 contains 13 residues. CDR1 is WNHNN, CDR2 SYGVQD, per germline (reference sequence).

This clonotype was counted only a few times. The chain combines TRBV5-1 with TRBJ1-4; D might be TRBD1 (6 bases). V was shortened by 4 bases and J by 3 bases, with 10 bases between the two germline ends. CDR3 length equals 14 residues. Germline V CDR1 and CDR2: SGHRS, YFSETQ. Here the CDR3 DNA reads TGCGCCAGCAGCCGGGACATGGCTAATGAAAAACTGTTTTTT. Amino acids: CASSRDMANEKLFF.

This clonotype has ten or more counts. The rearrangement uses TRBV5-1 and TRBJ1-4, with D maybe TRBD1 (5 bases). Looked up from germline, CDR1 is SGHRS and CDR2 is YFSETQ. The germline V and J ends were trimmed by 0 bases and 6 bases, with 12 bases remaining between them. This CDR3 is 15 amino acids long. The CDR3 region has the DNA TGCGCCAGCAGCTTGGTGGGGCGAGGTGATGAAAAACTGTTTTTT. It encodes CASSLVGRGDEKLFF.

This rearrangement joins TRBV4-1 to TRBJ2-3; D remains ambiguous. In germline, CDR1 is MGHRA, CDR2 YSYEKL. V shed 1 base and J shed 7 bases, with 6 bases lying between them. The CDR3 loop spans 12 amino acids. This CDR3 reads CASSQVANTQYF. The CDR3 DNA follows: TGCGCCAGCAGCCAAGTTGCGAATACGCAGTATTTT.

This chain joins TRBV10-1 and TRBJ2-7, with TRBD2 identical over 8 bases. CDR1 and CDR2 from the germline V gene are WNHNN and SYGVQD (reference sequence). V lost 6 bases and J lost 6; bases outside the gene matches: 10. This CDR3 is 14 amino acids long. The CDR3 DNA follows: TGCGCCAGCAGCCGGGAGGGCCGGATGCCCGAGCAGTACTTC. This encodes CASSREGRMPEQYF.

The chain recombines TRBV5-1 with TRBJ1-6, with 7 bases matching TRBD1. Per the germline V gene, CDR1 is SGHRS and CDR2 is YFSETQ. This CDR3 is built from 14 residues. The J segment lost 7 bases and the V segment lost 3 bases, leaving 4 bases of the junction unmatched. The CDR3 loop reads CASSSGTANSPLHF. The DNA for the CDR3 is TGCGCCAGCAGCTCCGGGACAGCAAATTCACCCCTCCACTTT.

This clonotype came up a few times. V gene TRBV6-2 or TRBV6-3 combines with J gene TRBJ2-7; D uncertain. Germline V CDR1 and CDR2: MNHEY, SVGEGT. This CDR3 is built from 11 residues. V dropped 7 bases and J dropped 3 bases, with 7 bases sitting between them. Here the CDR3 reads CASNHYYEQYF. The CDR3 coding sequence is TGTGCCAGCAACCATTACTACGAGCAGTACTTC.

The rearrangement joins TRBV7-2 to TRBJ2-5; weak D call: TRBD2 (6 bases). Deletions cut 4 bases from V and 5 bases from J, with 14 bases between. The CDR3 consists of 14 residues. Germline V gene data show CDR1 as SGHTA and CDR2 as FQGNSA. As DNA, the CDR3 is TGTGCCAGCAGCTGGGGACTGGTTCGGGAGACCCAGTACTTC. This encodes CASSWGLVRETQYF.

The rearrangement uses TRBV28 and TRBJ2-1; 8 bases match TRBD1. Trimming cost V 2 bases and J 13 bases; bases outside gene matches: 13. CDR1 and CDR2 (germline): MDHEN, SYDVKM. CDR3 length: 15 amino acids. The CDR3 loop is CASSLPGQVQETQFF. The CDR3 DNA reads TGTGCCAGCAGTTTACCGGGACAGGTACAAGAGACCCAGTTCTTC. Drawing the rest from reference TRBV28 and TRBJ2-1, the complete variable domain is DVKVTQSSRYLVKRTGEKVFLECVQDMDHENMFWYRQDPGLGLRLIYFSYDVKMKEKGDIPEGYSVSREKKERFSLILESASTNQTSMYLCASSLPGQVQETQFFGPGTRLTVL.

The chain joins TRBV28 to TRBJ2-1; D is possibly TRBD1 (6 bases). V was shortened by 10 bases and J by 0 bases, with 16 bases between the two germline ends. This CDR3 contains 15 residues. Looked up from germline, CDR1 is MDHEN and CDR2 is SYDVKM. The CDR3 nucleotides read TGTGCCAACAGCCCAGGGGATACCTCCTACAATGAGCAGTTCTTC. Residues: CANSPGDTSYNEQFF.

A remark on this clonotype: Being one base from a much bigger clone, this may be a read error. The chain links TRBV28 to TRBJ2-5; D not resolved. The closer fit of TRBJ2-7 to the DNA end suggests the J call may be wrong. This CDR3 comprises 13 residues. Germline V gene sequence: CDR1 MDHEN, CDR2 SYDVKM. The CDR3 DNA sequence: TGTGCCAGCAGCACGTACATCGCGGACGAGCAGTACTTC. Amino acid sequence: CASSTYIADEQYF.

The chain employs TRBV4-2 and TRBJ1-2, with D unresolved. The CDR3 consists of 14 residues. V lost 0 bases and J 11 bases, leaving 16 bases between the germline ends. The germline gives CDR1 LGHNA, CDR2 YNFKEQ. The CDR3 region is CASSQDPTDWGYTF. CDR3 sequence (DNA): TGTGCCAGCAGCCAAGATCCAACTGACTGGGGATACACCTTC.

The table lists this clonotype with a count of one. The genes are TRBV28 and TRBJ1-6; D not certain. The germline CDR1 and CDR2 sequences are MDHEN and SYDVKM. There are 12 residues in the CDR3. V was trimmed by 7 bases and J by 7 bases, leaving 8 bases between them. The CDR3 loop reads CASTRTNSPLHF. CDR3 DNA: TGTGCCAGCACCCGTACAAATTCACCCCTCCACTTT. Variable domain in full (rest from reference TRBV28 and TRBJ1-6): DVKVTQSSRYLVKRTGEKVFLECVQDMDHENMFWYRQDPGLGLRLIYFSYDVKMKEKGDIPEGYSVSREKKERFSLILESASTNQTSMYLCASTRTNSPLHFGNGTRLTVT.

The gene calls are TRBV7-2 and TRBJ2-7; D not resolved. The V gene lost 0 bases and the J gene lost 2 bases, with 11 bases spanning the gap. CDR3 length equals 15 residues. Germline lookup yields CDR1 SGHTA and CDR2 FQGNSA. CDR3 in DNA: TGTGCCAGCAGCTTAGCTATCGGGTCCACCTACGAGCAGTACTTC. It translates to CASSLAIGSTYEQYF.

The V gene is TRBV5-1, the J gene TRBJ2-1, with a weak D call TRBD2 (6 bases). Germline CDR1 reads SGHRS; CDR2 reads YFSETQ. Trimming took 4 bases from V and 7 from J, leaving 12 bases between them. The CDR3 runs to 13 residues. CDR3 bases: TGCGCCAGCAGCCCCCAAAGCGGGAATGAGCAGTTCTTC. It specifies CASSPQSGNEQFF.

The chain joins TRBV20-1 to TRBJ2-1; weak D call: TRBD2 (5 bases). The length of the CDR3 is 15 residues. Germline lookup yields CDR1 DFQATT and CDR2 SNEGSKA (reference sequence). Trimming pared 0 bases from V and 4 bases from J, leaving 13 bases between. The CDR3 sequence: CSARDPGFIYNEQFF. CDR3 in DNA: TGCAGTGCTAGAGATCCGGGGTTTATATACAATGAGCAGTTCTTC.

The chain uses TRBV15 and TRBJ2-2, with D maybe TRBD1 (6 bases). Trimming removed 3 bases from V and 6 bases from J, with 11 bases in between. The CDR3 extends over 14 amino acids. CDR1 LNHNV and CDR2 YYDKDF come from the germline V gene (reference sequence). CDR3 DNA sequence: TGTGCCACCAGCAGTGAGAGGGGGTCCGGGGAGCTGTTTTTT. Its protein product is CATSSERGSGELFF.

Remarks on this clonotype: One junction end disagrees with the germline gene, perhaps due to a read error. CDR3 in DNA: TGTGCCAGCAGCTTAGAGGGACTAGCAGCCACCGGGAAGCTGTTTTTT. It specifies CASSLEGLAATGKLFF. V is TRBV7-2 and J is TRBJ2-2, with 9 bases lining up with TRBD2. Germline CDR1 is SGHTA and CDR2 is FQGNSA. The CDR3 is 16 amino acids.

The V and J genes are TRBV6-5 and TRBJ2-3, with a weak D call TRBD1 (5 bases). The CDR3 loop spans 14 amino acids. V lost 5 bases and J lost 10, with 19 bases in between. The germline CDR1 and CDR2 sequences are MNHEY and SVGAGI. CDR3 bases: TGTGCCAGCAGTCCCCGACAGCACTATCCCGCGCAGTATTTT. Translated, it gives CASSPRQHYPAQYF.

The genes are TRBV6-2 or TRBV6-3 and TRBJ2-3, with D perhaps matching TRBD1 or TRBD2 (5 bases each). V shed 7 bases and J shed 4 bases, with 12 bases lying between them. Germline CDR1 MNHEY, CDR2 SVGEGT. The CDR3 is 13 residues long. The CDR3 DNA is TGTGCCAGCAAGGGGACGGTTGCAGATACGCAGTATTTT. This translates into CASKGTVADTQYF.

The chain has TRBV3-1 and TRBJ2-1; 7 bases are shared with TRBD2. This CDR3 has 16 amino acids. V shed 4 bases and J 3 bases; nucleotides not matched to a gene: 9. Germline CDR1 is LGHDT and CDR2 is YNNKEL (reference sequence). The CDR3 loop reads CASSLGGGGIYNEQFF. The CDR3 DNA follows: TGTGCCAGCAGCCTAGGTGGGGGGGGAATCTACAATGAGCAGTTCTTC.

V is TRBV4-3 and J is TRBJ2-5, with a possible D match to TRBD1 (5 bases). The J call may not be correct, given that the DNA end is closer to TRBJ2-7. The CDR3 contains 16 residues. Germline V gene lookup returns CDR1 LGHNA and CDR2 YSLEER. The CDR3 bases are TGCGCCAGCAGCCAAGATGGGCGCGGTATCAGGGACGAGCAGTACTTC. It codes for CASSQDGRGIRDEQYF.

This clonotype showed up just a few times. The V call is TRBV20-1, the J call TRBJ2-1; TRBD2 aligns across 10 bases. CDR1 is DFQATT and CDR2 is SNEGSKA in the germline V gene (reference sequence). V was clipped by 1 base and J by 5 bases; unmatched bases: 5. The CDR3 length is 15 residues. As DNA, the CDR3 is TGCAGTGCTAGAGCGACTAGCGGGTCTCACAATGAGCAGTTCTTC. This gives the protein CSARATSGSHNEQFF.

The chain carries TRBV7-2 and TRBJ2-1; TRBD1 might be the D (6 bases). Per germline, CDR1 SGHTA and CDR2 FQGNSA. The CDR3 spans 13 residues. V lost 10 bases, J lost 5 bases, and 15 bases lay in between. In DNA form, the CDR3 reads TGTGCCACTGGTATGGACAGTCACAATGAGCAGTTCTTC. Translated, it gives CATGMDSHNEQFF.

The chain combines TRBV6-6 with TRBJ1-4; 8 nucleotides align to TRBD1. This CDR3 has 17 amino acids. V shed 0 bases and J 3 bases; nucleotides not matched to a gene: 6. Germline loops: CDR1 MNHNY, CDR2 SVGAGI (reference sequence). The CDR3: CASSYSGRGQANEKLFF. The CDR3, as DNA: TGTGCCAGCAGTTACTCGGGCAGGGGGCAAGCTAATGAAAAACTGTTTTTT.

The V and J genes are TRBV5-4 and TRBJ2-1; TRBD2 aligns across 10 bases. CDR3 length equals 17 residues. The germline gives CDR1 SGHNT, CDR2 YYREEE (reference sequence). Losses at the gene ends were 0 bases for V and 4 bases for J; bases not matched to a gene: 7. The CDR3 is CASSLEYRTSGYNEQFF. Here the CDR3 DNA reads TGTGCCAGCAGCTTGGAGTATAGGACTAGCGGATACAATGAGCAGTTCTTC.

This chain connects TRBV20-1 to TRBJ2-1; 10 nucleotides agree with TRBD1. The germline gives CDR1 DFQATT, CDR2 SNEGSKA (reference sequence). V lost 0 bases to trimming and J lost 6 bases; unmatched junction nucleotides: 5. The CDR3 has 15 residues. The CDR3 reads CSARDAGQGTNEQFF. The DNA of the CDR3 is TGCAGTGCTAGAGATGCGGGACAGGGGACCAATGAGCAGTTCTTC.

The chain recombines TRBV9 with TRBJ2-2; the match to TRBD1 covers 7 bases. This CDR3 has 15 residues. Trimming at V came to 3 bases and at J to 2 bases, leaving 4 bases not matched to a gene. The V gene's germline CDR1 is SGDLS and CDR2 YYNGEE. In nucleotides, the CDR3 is TGTGCCAGCAGCGCCCGGACAGGTAACACCGGGGAGCTGTTTTTT. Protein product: CASSARTGNTGELFF. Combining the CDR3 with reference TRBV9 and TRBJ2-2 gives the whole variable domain DSGVTQTPKHLITATGQRVTLRCSPRSGDLSVYWYQQSLDQGLQFLIQYYNGEERAKGNILERFSAQQFPDLHSELNLSSLELGDSALYFCASSARTGNTGELFFGEGSRLTVL.

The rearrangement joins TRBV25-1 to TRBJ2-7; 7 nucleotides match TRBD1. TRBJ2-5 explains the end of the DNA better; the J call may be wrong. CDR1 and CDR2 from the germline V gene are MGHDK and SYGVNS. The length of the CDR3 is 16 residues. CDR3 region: CASSDYRDRVKETQYF. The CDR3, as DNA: TGTGCCAGCAGTGATTACCGGGACAGAGTTAAAGAGACCCAGTACTTC.

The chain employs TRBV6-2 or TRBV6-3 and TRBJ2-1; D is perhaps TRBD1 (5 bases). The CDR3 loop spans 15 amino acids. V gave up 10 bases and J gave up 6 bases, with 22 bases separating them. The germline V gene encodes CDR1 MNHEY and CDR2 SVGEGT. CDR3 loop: CATDTLHLGVNEQFF. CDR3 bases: TGTGCCACGGACACCCTCCACCTAGGCGTCAATGAGCAGTTCTTC.